Below are 10 T cell receptor beta chains sequenced from a single sample in a study of blood T cell repertoires in COVID-19. Profiled with immunoSEQ multiplex PCR; TCRdb holds only in-frame clones, not every one. This table holds 150,000 to 200,000 clones, roughly 79% found once. The sample taken for sequencing was peripheral blood. The source is a middle-aged woman with COVID-19, enrolled during active disease.

The CDR3 reads CSVEDRDRTYEQYF. The CDR3 DNA follows: TGCAGCGTTGAGGACCGGGATCGAACCTACGAGCAGTACTTC. V and J are TRBV29-1 and TRBJ2-7; a weak D match, TRBD2 (5 bases). Trimming cost V 3 bases and J 2 bases, with 14 bases left between them. This CDR3 has 14 amino acids. Germline assignment: CDR1 SQVTM and CDR2 ANQGSEA.

The chain carries TRBV12-3 or TRBV12-4 and TRBJ2-2; tentatively, D is TRBD2 (6 bases). Trimming removed 5 bases at V and 7 bases at J, with 11 bases between. There are 13 residues in the CDR3. The CDR3 sequence: CASSLGLVGELFF. The CDR3, as DNA: TGTGCCAGCAGTCTGGGACTGGTCGGGGAGCTGTTTTTT.

V is TRBV18 and J is TRBJ2-1; D might be TRBD1 (5 bases). The germline V gene has CDR1 KGHSH and CDR2 LQKENI. The CDR3 sequence is 12 residues long. Trimming stripped 0 bases from V and 8 bases from J, with 5 bases between. CDR3 nucleotide sequence: TGTGCCAGCTCACCACCAGGGGATGAGCAGTTCTTC. Translating it yields CASSPPGDEQFF. Full variable domain (missing parts from reference TRBV18 and TRBJ2-1): NAGVMQNPRHLVRRRGQEARLRCSPMKGHSHVYWYRQLPEEGLKFMVYLQKENIIDESGMPKERFSAEFPKEGPSILRIQQVVRGDSAAYFCASSPPGDEQFFGPGTRLTVL.

The rearrangement links TRBV30 to TRBJ2-1; no clear D. Per the germline V gene, CDR1 is GTSNPN and CDR2 is SVGIG (reference sequence). Trimming pared 2 bases from V and 1 base from J, leaving 9 bases between. This CDR3 has 14 amino acids. CDR3: CAWSKSLSYNEQFF. CDR3 DNA: TGTGCCTGGAGTAAAAGCCTATCCTACAATGAGCAGTTCTTC.

This chain joins TRBV18 and TRBJ2-3; 9 bases map to TRBD2. Looked up from germline, CDR1 is KGHSH and CDR2 is LQKENI. This CDR3 region has 16 residues. V was clipped by 6 bases and J by 6 bases; unmatched bases: 13. The CDR3 coding sequence is TGTGCCAGCTCCCGGCGGGCTAGCGGGACCCGGGATACGCAGTATTTT. Amino acid sequence: CASSRRASGTRDTQYF.

The chain joins TRBV7-2 to TRBJ2-1; TRBD2 agrees at 14 bases. J lost 4 bases, V lost 1 base, and 9 bases had no gene match. Germline V gene data show CDR1 as SGHTA and CDR2 as FQGNSA. The CDR3 is 19 amino acids. CDR3 DNA: TGTGCCAGCAGCTTAGTGGGGACTAGCGGGAGTCGCTTTTACAATGAGCAGTTCTTC. Translated: CASSLVGTSGSRFYNEQFF.

This rearrangement joins TRBV18 to TRBJ1-3; TRBD1 might be the D (5 bases). CDR3 length equals 14 residues. Trimming cost V 5 bases and J 4 bases, with 12 bases left between them. Germline V lookup: CDR1 KGHSH, CDR2 LQKENI. CDR3 region: CASSVGVAGNTIYF. In DNA form, the CDR3 reads TGTGCCAGCTCAGTAGGGGTGGCCGGAAACACCATATATTTT.

The CDR3 is CASSIGYEQYF. The CDR3 coding sequence is TGTGCCAGTAGTATCGGCTACGAGCAGTACTTC. The chain links TRBV19 to TRBJ2-7; D not certain. CDR3 size: 11 residues. Germline lookup yields CDR1 LNHDA and CDR2 SQIVND (reference sequence). V was trimmed by 3 bases and J by 3 bases, leaving 3 bases between them.

The chain uses TRBV14 and TRBJ1-2; 7 bases fit TRBD1. CDR1 is SGHDN, CDR2 FVKESK, per germline. With 1 base clipped from V and 2 bases from J, the junction kept 4 bases outside the gene matches. The CDR3 totals 15 residues. The CDR3 nucleotides read TGTGCCAGCAGCCAAGTTGGACAGGCGAACTATGGCTACACCTTC. It encodes CASSQVGQANYGYTF.

This chain joins TRBV6-5 and TRBJ1-2, with 7 bases that match TRBD1. V gave up 0 bases and J gave up 3 bases; unmatched junction bases: 7. This CDR3 is built from 16 residues. Germline CDR1 MNHEY, CDR2 SVGAGI. The CDR3 sequence is CASSYSIKGTDYGYTF. The CDR3 DNA sequence: TGTGCCAGCAGTTACTCGATTAAGGGGACAGACTATGGCTACACCTTC.